This T cell receptor (beta chain) appears in the sequencing data of a study of T cells in Graves' hyperthyroidism and ophthalmopathy. Study context: Peripheral blood samples were taken at initial diagnosis, prior to any treatment.

This clonotype was recorded many times. The TCR beta CDR3 regions underwent amplification using RNA transcripts as the source. First-round RT-PCR with HTBI primers amplified the TCR CDR3 region. TCRdb recomputed calls from the multiplex PCR reads with MiXCR, one row per CDR3 protein. The sample carries hundreds of thousands of distinct CDR3 sequences, roughly 14% recorded once. In germline, CDR1 is MNHNS, CDR2 SASEGT. Trimming cost V 5 bases and J 7 bases, with 14 bases left between them. CDR3 length: 14 amino acids. The receptor comes from a man aged 18 to 35 with Graves' ophthalmopathy. Source material: blood. The chain uses TRBV6-1 and TRBJ1-4, with TRBD1 as a possible D gene (5 bases). The CDR3 spells CASSLPGGGEKLFF. In nucleotides, the CDR3 is TGTGCCAGCAGTCTCCCTGGGGGGGGTGAAAAACTGTTTTTT.